Listed below are T cell receptor beta chains from one sample, sequenced in a study of CD8 T cells in ankylosing spondylitis. TCRdb processed the 5' RACE reads anew with MiXCR; each CDR3 protein has one entry. The sample lists 45,000 to 60,000 distinct CDR3 sequences; about 7% were seen once. The sample comprised blood, either unsorted or a sorted T cell fraction (not recorded which). The receptors derive from a female donor with ankylosing spondylitis or in good health (not recorded which). CDR3s include the opening cysteine and the closing phenylalanine or tryptophan. The D gene is left open where the match is weak. A row's size may be missing; if present it is once, few, many or a size class.

cdr3_nt: TGTGCCAGCAGTGAATTGAGGGCAGGGAACACTGAAGCTTTCTTT
cdr3_aa: CASSELRAGNTEAFF
j_call: TRBJ1-1
d_call: .
v_call: TRBV2
clone_size: many

cdr3_nt: TGCAGTGCTAGAGATACTCAGGGGTGGGAAAAACTGTTTTTT
cdr3_aa: CSARDTQGWEKLFF
j_call: TRBJ1-4
d_call: .
v_call: TRBV20-1
clone_size: .

cdr3_nt: TGTGCCAGCAGCTTATTCTATCTAGCGGGGGGCTCATCCTACAATGAGCAGTTCTTC
cdr3_aa: CASSLFYLAGGSSYNEQFF
j_call: TRBJ2-1
d_call: TRBD2
v_call: TRBV11-1
clone_size: .

cdr3_nt: TGCGCCAGCAGCTTGGAGCTAGCGGGGCACACCGGGGAGCTGTTTTTT
cdr3_aa: CASSLELAGHTGELFF
j_call: TRBJ2-2
d_call: TRBD2
v_call: TRBV5-1
clone_size: many

cdr3_nt: TGTGCCAGCAGCTTAGCAGGACCGACCTACGAGCAGTACTTC
cdr3_aa: CASSLAGPTYEQYF
j_call: TRBJ2-7
d_call: .
v_call: TRBV7-2
clone_size: few

cdr3_nt: TGTGCCAGCAGCCAGGGGAACACTGAAGCTTTCTTT
cdr3_aa: CASSQGNTEAFF
j_call: TRBJ1-1
d_call: .
v_call: TRBV3-1
clone_size: .

cdr3_nt: TGCAGCGCCGCATCGGGTGGTGGCTACACCTTC
cdr3_aa: CSAASGGGYTF
j_call: TRBJ1-2
d_call: .
v_call: TRBV29-1
clone_size: many

cdr3_nt: TGCAGCGTACTTATTTGGGGACAGCGATATGAAAAACTGTTTTTT
cdr3_aa: CSVLIWGQRYEKLFF
j_call: TRBJ1-4
d_call: TRBD1
v_call: TRBV29-1
clone_size: .

cdr3_nt: TGCGCCAGCAGCCAATTCGAAGAGACCCAGTACTTC
cdr3_aa: CASSQFEETQYF
j_call: TRBJ2-5
d_call: .
v_call: TRBV4-1
clone_size: many

cdr3_nt: TGTGCCAGCAGCCAGCCGGGACAGGGGGCTGGAGAGCAGTACTTC
cdr3_aa: CASSQPGQGAGEQYF
j_call: TRBJ2-7
d_call: TRBD1
v_call: TRBV3-1
clone_size: many

cdr3_nt: TGTGCCAGCAGCTTAGAGTATAACATGAACACTGAAGCTTTCTTT
cdr3_aa: CASSLEYNMNTEAFF
j_call: TRBJ1-1
d_call: .
v_call: TRBV11-2
clone_size: few

cdr3_nt: TGTGCCAGCAGCCCGACAGGGACGAATGGCTACACCTTC
cdr3_aa: CASSPTGTNGYTF
j_call: TRBJ1-2
d_call: TRBD1
v_call: TRBV5-6
clone_size: few

cdr3_nt: TGTGCCAGCAGCATCCCGACAGGGATAGACTACAATGAGCAGTTCTTC
cdr3_aa: CASSIPTGIDYNEQFF
j_call: TRBJ2-1
d_call: TRBD1
v_call: TRBV5-5
clone_size: many

cdr3_nt: TGTGCCAGCAGCTCGTCAGTCGGAACTGAAGCTTTCTTT
cdr3_aa: CASSSSVGTEAFF
j_call: TRBJ1-1
d_call: .
v_call: TRBV7-9
clone_size: few

cdr3_nt: TGCAGTGCTAGAGCTCAGGGCGTAAGCGGTGAAGCTTTCTTT
cdr3_aa: CSARAQGVSGEAFF
j_call: TRBJ1-1
d_call: .
v_call: TRBV20-1
clone_size: many

cdr3_nt: TGCAGCGTTGAGGCTCGGTGGACTGAAGCTTTCTTT
cdr3_aa: CSVEARWTEAFF
j_call: TRBJ1-1
d_call: .
v_call: TRBV29-1
clone_size: many

cdr3_nt: TGTGCCAGCGGCGGGGCTAACACCGGGGAGCTGTTTTTT
cdr3_aa: CASGGANTGELFF
j_call: TRBJ2-2
d_call: .
v_call: TRBV6-1
clone_size: .

cdr3_nt: TGTGCCAGCAGCACCATACGGGGGCGGGGGCTCGAAGCTTTCTTT
cdr3_aa: CASSTIRGRGLEAFF
j_call: TRBJ1-1
d_call: .
v_call: TRBV11-2
clone_size: many

cdr3_nt: TGCGCCAGCAGCTTGGAGAATGAGCAGTTCTTC
cdr3_aa: CASSLENEQFF
j_call: TRBJ2-1
d_call: .
v_call: TRBV5-1
clone_size: many

cdr3_nt: TGCGCCAGCAGCTTGCCACGGCAAGGGGTTTCGGCCCTCCACTTT
cdr3_aa: CASSLPRQGVSALHF
j_call: TRBJ1-6
d_call: .
v_call: TRBV5-1
clone_size: many

cdr3_nt: TGTGCCAGCAGCTTAGTAGGGACAGGGCACACTGAAGCTTTCTTT
cdr3_aa: CASSLVGTGHTEAFF
j_call: TRBJ1-1
d_call: TRBD1
v_call: TRBV7-9
clone_size: many

cdr3_nt: TGTGCCAGCAGCTCTACCACAGGGTACACCGGGGAGCTGTTTTTT
cdr3_aa: CASSSTTGYTGELFF
j_call: TRBJ2-2
d_call: .
v_call: TRBV7-6
clone_size: many

cdr3_nt: TGTGCCAGCAGCGTACTAGGGGTAAGCCCCTACAATGAGCAGTTCTTC
cdr3_aa: CASSVLGVSPYNEQFF
j_call: TRBJ2-1
d_call: .
v_call: TRBV14
clone_size: many

cdr3_nt: TGTGCCAGCAGTTCCCGATTTGCAGATACGCAGTATTTT
cdr3_aa: CASSSRFADTQYF
j_call: TRBJ2-3
d_call: .
v_call: TRBV27
clone_size: few

cdr3_nt: TGCAGTGCAACCGATTCCGGGACAGGGGACGAGCAGTACTTC
cdr3_aa: CSATDSGTGDEQYF
j_call: TRBJ2-7
d_call: TRBD1
v_call: TRBV20-1
clone_size: many

cdr3_nt: TGTGCCAGCAGCGAAGTCAACCTATCAGGCCAGTACTTC
cdr3_aa: CASSEVNLSGQYF
j_call: TRBJ2-5
d_call: .
v_call: TRBV7-2
clone_size: few

cdr3_nt: TGCGCCAGCAGCTACGACCCAGGACCGACGCAGTACTTC
cdr3_aa: CASSYDPGPTQYF
j_call: TRBJ2-7
d_call: .
v_call: TRBV5-1
clone_size: many

cdr3_nt: TGCGCCAGCAGCTTGTATAGGGGGTACACTGAAGCTTTCTTT
cdr3_aa: CASSLYRGYTEAFF
j_call: TRBJ1-1
d_call: .
v_call: TRBV5-1
clone_size: many

cdr3_nt: TGTGCCAGCAGTTACTCACACAGGGTCTCGCGGGAGCAGTACTTC
cdr3_aa: CASSYSHRVSREQYF
j_call: TRBJ2-7
d_call: .
v_call: TRBV6-5
clone_size: .

cdr3_nt: TGTGCCAGCAGTACAGGGGGCTTGGGCAATCAGCCCCAGCATTTT
cdr3_aa: CASSTGGLGNQPQHF
j_call: TRBJ1-5
d_call: TRBD1
v_call: TRBV2
clone_size: many

cdr3_nt: TGTGCCAGCAGTTCTAGGACAGGGTCCGGCTACACCTTC
cdr3_aa: CASSSRTGSGYTF
j_call: TRBJ1-2
d_call: TRBD1
v_call: TRBV28
clone_size: many

cdr3_nt: TGTGCCAGCCGAGAGGGCTCCTATAATTCACCCCTCCACTTT
cdr3_aa: CASREGSYNSPLHF
j_call: TRBJ1-6
d_call: .
v_call: TRBV28
clone_size: .

cdr3_nt: TGCGCCAGCAGCTTCCGGGACCGCCATAATTCACCCCTCCACTTT
cdr3_aa: CASSFRDRHNSPLHF
j_call: TRBJ1-6
d_call: .
v_call: TRBV5-1
clone_size: many

cdr3_nt: TGCAGCGGCACGACAGGGAGCTCCTACAATGAGCAGTTCTTC
cdr3_aa: CSGTTGSSYNEQFF
j_call: TRBJ2-1
d_call: TRBD1
v_call: TRBV29-1
clone_size: many

cdr3_nt: TGCGCCAGCAGCTTGGTTCCAGGGACAGATACGCAGTATTTT
cdr3_aa: CASSLVPGTDTQYF
j_call: TRBJ2-3
d_call: .
v_call: TRBV5-1
clone_size: many

cdr3_nt: TGCAGTGCCCCCGGGACAGGGAAAGGTGAAGCTTTCTTT
cdr3_aa: CSAPGTGKGEAFF
j_call: TRBJ1-1
d_call: TRBD1
v_call: TRBV20-1
clone_size: many

cdr3_nt: TGTGCCAGCAGTTCCAGCGGGGGGGCGACGCCTGAGCAGTTCTTC
cdr3_aa: CASSSSGGATPEQFF
j_call: TRBJ2-1
d_call: TRBD2
v_call: TRBV6-1
clone_size: many

cdr3_nt: TGCGCCAGCAGCCAGGCCCCACAGGGGCAAACTCTGCCTTTCTTT
cdr3_aa: CASSQAPQGQTLPFF
j_call: TRBJ1-1
d_call: TRBD1
v_call: TRBV4-3
clone_size: few

cdr3_nt: TGCGCCAGCAGCTTGGAGAGTGAAAGACACTTT
cdr3_aa: CASSLESERHF
j_call: TRBJ1-1
d_call: .
v_call: TRBV5-1
clone_size: many

cdr3_nt: TGCAGTGCTAGAGATTCGACAGGAAGCCGGCGGGATTATGGCTACACCTTC
cdr3_aa: CSARDSTGSRRDYGYTF
j_call: TRBJ1-2
d_call: .
v_call: TRBV20-1
clone_size: many

cdr3_nt: TGCAGTGCAAGCAGGGAGAACACTGAAGCTTTCTTT
cdr3_aa: CSASRENTEAFF
j_call: TRBJ1-1
d_call: .
v_call: TRBV20-1
clone_size: many

cdr3_nt: TGTGCCAGCAGTTACTCCACCGGAGAAAATGAAAAACTGTTTTTT
cdr3_aa: CASSYSTGENEKLFF
j_call: TRBJ1-4
d_call: .
v_call: TRBV6-5
clone_size: many

cdr3_nt: TGCAGTGCTTCACCCCCCAGGGGGGAGCTTGGCTACACCTTC
cdr3_aa: CSASPPRGELGYTF
j_call: TRBJ1-2
d_call: TRBD1
v_call: TRBV20-1
clone_size: many

cdr3_nt: TGTGCCAGCAGAGGGTACACTGAAGCTTTCTTT
cdr3_aa: CASRGYTEAFF
j_call: TRBJ1-1
d_call: .
v_call: TRBV7-9
clone_size: .

cdr3_nt: TGTGCCAGCAGCGTAGTCGAGGGTGGCTACACCTTC
cdr3_aa: CASSVVEGGYTF
j_call: TRBJ1-2
d_call: .
v_call: TRBV9
clone_size: many

cdr3_nt: TGTGCCAGCAGCCTACGAGTGGGGATGGCTGAAGCTTTCTTT
cdr3_aa: CASSLRVGMAEAFF
j_call: TRBJ1-1
d_call: .
v_call: TRBV9
clone_size: many

cdr3_nt: TGTGCCAGCAGCTTAGGGGGAAGGGGCCAATCCCTCCACTTT
cdr3_aa: CASSLGGRGQSLHF
j_call: TRBJ1-6
d_call: .
v_call: TRBV11-2
clone_size: few

cdr3_nt: TGCAGTGCTAGACACGGGGGTTTTACAGATACGCAGTATTTT
cdr3_aa: CSARHGGFTDTQYF
j_call: TRBJ2-3
d_call: .
v_call: TRBV20-1
clone_size: many

cdr3_nt: TGCGCCAGCAGCTTGAGGCAAGGGGCAGATACGCAGTATTTT
cdr3_aa: CASSLRQGADTQYF
j_call: TRBJ2-3
d_call: .
v_call: TRBV5-1
clone_size: many

cdr3_nt: TGTGCCAGCAGTTACGGGTGGGAGTCAGAGACCCAGTACTTC
cdr3_aa: CASSYGWESETQYF
j_call: TRBJ2-5
d_call: .
v_call: TRBV6-2/TRBV6-3
clone_size: .

cdr3_nt: TGCAGCGTTCTTTTGGGACCTAACAATGAGCAGTTCTTC
cdr3_aa: CSVLLGPNNEQFF
j_call: TRBJ2-1
d_call: .
v_call: TRBV29-1
clone_size: many

cdr3_nt: TGTGCCATCAGGGCAAGACAGGGTCAGACGAACACTGAAGCTTTCTTT
cdr3_aa: CAIRARQGQTNTEAFF
j_call: TRBJ1-1
d_call: TRBD1
v_call: TRBV10-3
clone_size: many

cdr3_nt: TGCGCCAGCAGCTTGGCCAGGGTTTCAGATACGCAGTATTTT
cdr3_aa: CASSLARVSDTQYF
j_call: TRBJ2-3
d_call: .
v_call: TRBV5-1
clone_size: many